These 29 T cell receptor beta chains share one sample of origin, sequenced in a study of cytomegalovirus exposure and HLA in healthy donors. PCR involved 60 Vbeta and 13 Jbeta primers. Sequenced by immunoSEQ multiplex PCR; TCRdb stores in-frame clones only, minus some. Among tens of thousands of clones, over 75% were seen once, and the ten largest hold 9.7%. The source material was PBMCs. These receptors originate from a man aged 35-49 years in good health and CMV-seronegative.

The chain combines TRBV28 with TRBJ2-7; a possible D gene is TRBD2 (6 bases). V was cut by 3 bases and J by 3 bases, with 12 bases left in between. CDR3 length: 14 residues. CDR1 and CDR2 from the germline V gene are MDHEN and SYDVKM. DNA of the CDR3: TGTGCCAGCAGTTTTCCGGGACTTGACTACGAGCAGTACTTC. It specifies CASSFPGLDYEQYF.

The rearrangement uses TRBV7-2 and TRBJ2-5; 8 nucleotides align to TRBD2. J was trimmed by 5 bases and V by 1 base; bases with no gene match: 9. There are 16 residues in the CDR3. Germline-derived CDR1 and CDR2 are SGHTA and FQGNSA. In nucleotides, the CDR3 is TGTGCCAGCAGCTTAGAGTCGGGAGGGCCAAGGGAGACCCAGTACTTC. It is translated as CASSLESGGPRETQYF.

The chain couples TRBV29-1 to TRBJ2-5; TRBD2 matches at 10 bases. The J call may be wrong; the DNA end is better matched by TRBJ2-7. This CDR3 has 13 amino acids. Germline-derived CDR1 and CDR2 are SQVTM and ANQGSEA. The CDR3 region has the DNA TGCAGCGTTGCCGGGACTAGCGTGTACGAGCAGTACTTC. Translation gives CSVAGTSVYEQYF.

The chain uses TRBV7-2 and TRBJ2-7; a weak D match, TRBD2 (7 bases). The CDR3 totals 13 residues. CDR1 is SGHTA, CDR2 FQGNSA, per germline. V was shortened by 5 bases and J by 6 bases, with 14 bases between the two germline ends. The chain's CDR3 is CASSPPGGREQYF. The CDR3 DNA is TGTGCCAGCAGCCCCCCCGGGGGGCGCGAGCAGTACTTC.

The chain employs TRBV6-5 and TRBJ2-1; D is unclear. The V end was cut by 8 bases, the J end by 9 bases, with 14 bases between. Looked up from germline, CDR1 is MNHEY and CDR2 is SVGAGI. The CDR3 is made up of 12 amino acids. DNA for the CDR3: TGTGCCAGCCGCGCTGGGCCGGCTGAGCAGTTCTTC. It specifies CASRAGPAEQFF.

V and J are TRBV10-3 and TRBJ2-5, with D perhaps TRBD1 (5 bases). TRBJ2-7 explains the end of the DNA better; the J call may be wrong. Germline V gene sequence: CDR1 ENHRY, CDR2 SYGVKD. The CDR3 spans 13 residues. CDR3 sequence: CASSWGSFYEQYF. CDR3 coding DNA: TGTGCCTCGTCTTGGGGCAGTTTCTACGAGCAGTACTTC.

The rearrangement uses TRBV6-4 and TRBJ2-7; D might be TRBD2 (5 bases). Germline values: CDR1 MRHNA, CDR2 SNTAGT. V was shortened by 2 bases and J by 4 bases, with 9 bases between the two germline ends. CDR3 length: 13 amino acids. The CDR3 here is CASSDPSWYEQYF. The CDR3 DNA sequence: TGTGCCAGCAGTGACCCTAGCTGGTACGAGCAGTACTTC.

The rearrangement links TRBV28 to TRBJ1-2; 9 bases agree with TRBD1. The CDR3 loop spans 13 amino acids. Per the germline V gene, CDR1 is MDHEN and CDR2 is SYDVKM. V dropped 1 base and J dropped 9; count of bases not matched to a gene: 3. The CDR3 loop reads CASSLLQGASYTF. DNA of the CDR3: TGTGCCAGCAGTTTATTACAGGGGGCGAGCTACACCTTC.

J is TRBJ2-3 and V is TRBV5-4, with 7 bases fitting TRBD2. The V gene end was trimmed by 4 bases and the J gene end by 0 bases; junction bases not matched to a gene: 5. The CDR3 spans 15 residues. The V gene's germline CDR1 is SGHNT and CDR2 YYREEE (reference sequence). This chain's CDR3 is CASSRGLPSTDTQYF. The DNA of the CDR3 is TGTGCCAGCAGCAGGGGACTACCTAGCACAGATACGCAGTATTTT.

The chain recombines TRBV4-1 with TRBJ2-7; perhaps TRBD2 as D (7 bases). CDR1 is MGHRA, CDR2 YSYEKL, per germline. The CDR3 extends over 16 amino acids. The V end lost 0 bases, the J end lost 5 bases, and 17 bases lay between the germline ends. The CDR3 spells CASSQEGRGGRDEQYF. CDR3 DNA: TGCGCCAGCAGCCAAGAAGGCCGAGGGGGGAGGGACGAGCAGTACTTC.

The chain combines TRBV27 with TRBJ1-5; possibly TRBD1 for D (5 bases). Trimming took off 4 bases at V and 4 bases at J, with 11 bases between the two ends. This CDR3 is built from 14 residues. CDR1 is MNHEY, CDR2 SMNVEV, per germline (reference sequence). This CDR3 reads CASSSGKGNQPQHF. In DNA form, the CDR3 reads TGTGCCAGCAGTTCAGGGAAGGGAAATCAGCCCCAGCATTTT.

The rearrangement links TRBV2 to TRBJ1-2; perhaps TRBD1 as D (6 bases). CDR1 is SNHLY and CDR2 is FYNNEI in the germline V gene. V was cut by 1 base and J by 3 bases, with 9 bases left in between. The CDR3 has 14 amino acids. CDR3 sequence reads: CASSEDREYYGYTF. In nucleotides, the CDR3 is TGTGCCAGCAGTGAAGACAGGGAATACTATGGCTACACCTTC.

This chain connects TRBV10-2 to TRBJ1-2, with TRBD1 matching over 10 bases. Germline V CDR1 and CDR2: WSHSY, SAAADI. Trimming at V came to 8 bases and at J to 4 bases, leaving 4 bases not matched to a gene. The CDR3 runs 13 residues. CDR3 nucleotide sequence: TGCGCCAGCTGGACAGGGGGGATCTATGGCTACACCTTC. Translated: CASWTGGIYGYTF.

The V and J genes are TRBV5-1 and TRBJ2-3, with 7 bases matching TRBD2. Germline CDR1 and CDR2: SGHRS and YFSETQ. Trimming removed 0 bases from V and 0 bases from J; junction bases left unmatched: 4. This CDR3 spans 16 amino acids. DNA for the CDR3: TGCGCCAGCAGCTTGGCTGGTAGCGGGAGCACAGATACGCAGTATTTT. Its protein is CASSLAGSGSTDTQYF.

V gene TRBV7-9 combines with J gene TRBJ2-1, with D maybe TRBD1 (6 bases). The CDR3 covers 19 residues. Germline V gene lookup returns CDR1 SEHNR and CDR2 FQNEAQ (reference sequence). Trimming cost V 2 bases and J 4 bases, with 24 bases left between them. In DNA form, the CDR3 reads TGTGCCAGCAGCTTAAGTTCGTCAGTAGGCAGGGGAACATACAATGAGCAGTTCTTC. Translation: CASSLSSSVGRGTYNEQFF.

The table lists this clone with a few counts. The chain recombines TRBV6-1 with TRBJ1-4; D unresolved. Germline V lookup: CDR1 MNHNS, CDR2 SASEGT. V lost 5 bases, J lost 4 bases, and 14 bases lay in between. This CDR3 has 15 residues. The CDR3 DNA reads TGTGCCAGCAGTCCCTCTCCGGGATTTAATGAAAAACTGTTTTTT. It translates to CASSPSPGFNEKLFF.

This rearrangement joins TRBV28 to TRBJ1-1; 7 bases align to TRBD1. The CDR3 contains 18 residues. V dropped 4 bases and J dropped 10; count of bases not matched to a gene: 24. Germline V gene lookup returns CDR1 MDHEN and CDR2 SYDVKM. CDR3 DNA: TGTGCCAGCAGTTCGCCCTACACACAGGGGCCCGGGTCTGCGGGAGCTTTCTTT. Translation gives CASSSPYTQGPGSAGAFF.

This chain uses TRBV14 with TRBJ1-2; 8 nucleotides align to TRBD1. CDR1 is SGHDN, CDR2 FVKESK, per germline. V lost 1 base and J lost 8; bases outside the gene matches: 9. The CDR3 contains 15 residues. The CDR3 nucleotides are TGTGCCAGCAGCCAAGCCGGGACAGGTGTCGGCGGCTACACCTTC. It specifies CASSQAGTGVGGYTF.

This chain uses TRBV6-4 with TRBJ2-5; 9 nucleotides line up with TRBD2. The assigned J gene may be wrong: the sequence end matches TRBJ2-7 better. In germline, CDR1 is MRHNA, CDR2 SNTAGT. This CDR3 region has 16 residues. CDR3 residues: CASSEPKRGVPYEQYF. The DNA of the CDR3 is TGTGCCAGCAGTGAACCCAAGCGGGGGGTCCCCTACGAGCAGTACTTC.

This sequence joins TRBV7-9 and TRBJ2-7; TRBD2 agrees at 9 bases. CDR1 and CDR2 from the germline V gene are SEHNR and FQNEAQ (reference sequence). CDR3 length: 17 residues. V gave up 3 bases and J gave up 0 bases; unmatched junction bases: 9. CDR3 coding DNA: TGTGCCAGCAGCTTGTATAGCGGGGGAACTCCCTCCTACGAGCAGTACTTC. Residues: CASSLYSGGTPSYEQYF.

The chain combines TRBV7-2 with TRBJ2-1; 12 bases are a match to TRBD2. V lost 5 bases and J lost 9; bases outside the gene matches: 8. CDR1 is SGHTA, CDR2 FQGNSA, per germline. The CDR3 contains 15 residues. CDR3 bases: TGTGCCAGCAGCAATCGGACTAGCGGGATGGCTGAGCAGTTCTTC. Its protein is CASSNRTSGMAEQFF.

CDR3 sequence reads: CASSQGRGGDTEAFF. The CDR3 region has the DNA TGTGCCAGCTCCCAAGGCCGGGGGGGGGACACTGAAGCTTTCTTT. The chain couples TRBV18 to TRBJ1-1, with D maybe TRBD1 (5 bases). The CDR3 contains 15 residues. CDR1 and CDR2 from the germline V gene are KGHSH and LQKENI. V dropped 6 bases and J dropped 3 bases, with 17 bases sitting between them.

The J gene is TRBJ1-2, the V gene TRBV19; TRBD1 agrees at 7 bases. Trimming took 8 bases from V and 1 from J; bases not matched to a gene: 7. CDR1 is LNHDA and CDR2 is SQIVND in the germline V gene (reference sequence). The CDR3 length is 14 residues. This chain's CDR3 is CASAGQLFNYGYTF. In DNA, the CDR3 is TGTGCCAGTGCGGGACAGCTGTTTAACTATGGCTACACCTTC. Filled out from reference TRBV19 and TRBJ1-2, the complete variable domain reads DGGITQSPKYLFRKEGQNVTLSCEQNLNHDAMYWYRQDPGQGLRLIYYSQIVNDFQKGDIAEGYSVSREKKESFPLTVTSAQKNPTAFYLCASAGQLFNYGYTFGSGTRLTVV.

This clone was seen once. The chain uses TRBV2 and TRBJ1-6, with TRBD1 identical over 8 bases. The CDR3 consists of 16 residues. V lost 2 bases and J lost 7; bases outside the gene matches: 7. Per the germline V gene, CDR1 is SNHLY and CDR2 is FYNNEI. Here the CDR3 reads CASSELGQVVNSPLHF. The CDR3 coding sequence is TGTGCCAGCAGTGAATTGGGACAGGTCGTCAATTCACCCCTCCACTTT.

The J gene is TRBJ2-1, the V gene TRBV6-5; D perhaps matches TRBD2 (6 bases). The V gene lost 2 bases and the J gene lost 7 bases, with 12 bases spanning the gap. This CDR3 region has 14 residues. Germline V gives CDR1 MNHEY, CDR2 SVGAGI. CDR3 in amino acids: CASSYGLAGNEQFF. The DNA for the CDR3 is TGTGCCAGCAGTTACGGGCTGGCGGGAAATGAGCAGTTCTTC.

Written as DNA, the CDR3 is TGTGCCAGCAGTGAAGCCCCTGTCGCCCCCGTTCGGGACATTCAGTACTTC. This translates into CASSEAPVAPVRDIQYF. The chain is built from TRBV6-1 and TRBJ2-4; unclear D gene. V gave up 0 bases and J gave up 8 bases, with 20 bases separating them. CDR3 length: 17 amino acids. Germline V CDR1 and CDR2: MNHNS, SASEGT.

J is TRBJ2-3 and V is TRBV7-3; D unclear. Per germline, CDR1 SGHTA and CDR2 FQGTGA. This CDR3 spans 13 amino acids. Trimming pared 5 bases from V and 10 bases from J, leaving 16 bases between. CDR3 region: CASSRSVTEAQYF. The CDR3 DNA follows: TGTGCCAGCAGCCGTTCCGTTACTGAAGCGCAGTATTTT.

V is TRBV6-1 and J is TRBJ2-2; 7 positions match TRBD1. Per the germline V gene, CDR1 is MNHNS and CDR2 is SASEGT. The CDR3 is made up of 16 amino acids. The J segment lost 4 bases and the V segment lost 4 bases, leaving 9 bases of the junction unmatched. The DNA of the CDR3 is TGTGCCAGCAGTGCCCAGGGGGTAGGAGGCACCGGGGAGCTGTTTTTT. It codes for CASSAQGVGGTGELFF.

This clone was recorded a few times. The chain combines TRBV7-6 with TRBJ1-1, with 12 bases aligning to TRBD1. This CDR3 has 18 amino acids. Germline trimming cut 1 base from V and 1 base from J; bases unmatched to any gene: 7. Germline V gives CDR1 SGHVS, CDR2 FNYEAQ. The CDR3 is CASSLDLGTGGWNTEAFF. In nucleotides, the CDR3 is TGTGCCAGCAGCTTAGATCTCGGGACAGGGGGCTGGAACACTGAAGCTTTCTTT.